Sequencing of this TCR beta chain was carried out in a study of glioma-infiltrating T cells. CDR3 size: 15 residues. Germline lookup yields CDR1 DFQATT and CDR2 SNEGSKA (reference sequence). The germline V and J ends were trimmed by 3 bases and 10 bases, with 24 bases remaining between them. Concerning this clonotype: Antigen unknown.

The iRepertoire nested amplicon-rescue multiplex PCR amplified TCR alpha and beta CDR3s from RNA. Input was roughly 85-450 ng of tissue mRNA or PBMC total RNA. TCRdb reanalysed the multiplex PCR reads using MiXCR and keeps one entry per CDR3 protein. The sample has fewer than 200,000 distinct CDR3 sequences, around 42% seen once. Study-wide findings and caveats: Gliomas, especially low-grade, showed above-expected tissue-blood divergence; non-neoplastic patients showed below.

Sequencing was carried out using glioma tissue, nonneoplastic brain tissue, or PBMCs (not recorded which). This receptor was identified in a human donor with low-grade glioma or glioblastoma, undergoing nonglioma brain surgery, or in good health (not recorded which). The V gene is TRBV20-1, the J gene TRBJ1-2, with D maybe TRBD1 (5 bases). The DNA for the CDR3 is TGCAGTGCTAGTGATCCGACAGCAAGTAACTATAACTACACCTTC. This sequence encodes CSASDPTASNYNYTF.